Listed below are T cell receptor beta chains from one sample, sequenced in a study of early T cells in non-severe SARS-CoV-2 infection. From the 5' RACE reads, TCRdb called clonotypes with MiXCR, one entry per CDR3 protein. Here the sample spans around 77,000 distinct CDR3 sequences, around 13% being singletons. The source was whole blood, collected at baseline. The receptors were sampled from an adult who was a healthcare worker with PCR-confirmed SARS-CoV-2 infection or an uninfected control (not recorded which). Each CDR3 is given with its conserved first and last residue. The order of the fields is CDR3 protein, CDR3 DNA, clone size, D gene, V gene, J gene. The D gene is left open where the match is weak. For some rows the clone size is stated as once, few or many, or as a class when expanded; others skip it.

CDR3 protein: CASSSDLETQYF
CDR3 DNA: TGTGCCAGCAGCTCGGACCTAGAGACCCAGTACTTC
clone size: NA
D gene: NA
V gene: TRBV7-8
J gene: TRBJ2-5

CDR3 protein: CASSPVGPNYGYTF
CDR3 DNA: TGTGCCAGCTCACCGGTAGGCCCTAACTATGGCTACACCTTC
clone size: NA
D gene: NA
V gene: TRBV18
J gene: TRBJ1-2

CDR3 protein: CASSSQGLYGYTF
CDR3 DNA: TGCGCCAGCAGCTCACAGGGGCTCTATGGCTACACCTTC
clone size: NA
D gene: TRBD1
V gene: TRBV5-1
J gene: TRBJ1-2

CDR3 protein: CASSYSGSFNEQFF
CDR3 DNA: TGTGCCAGCAGTTACAGCGGGAGTTTCAATGAGCAGTTCTTC
clone size: NA
D gene: TRBD2
V gene: TRBV6-5
J gene: TRBJ2-1

CDR3 protein: CASSHTRADRLNEQFF
CDR3 DNA: TGTGCCAGCAGCCACACCCGGGCCGATCGTCTGAATGAGCAGTTCTTC
clone size: many
D gene: NA
V gene: TRBV7-9
J gene: TRBJ2-1

CDR3 protein: CASNVGLRDTQYF
CDR3 DNA: TGTGCCAGCAACGTAGGGTTACGCGATACGCAGTATTTT
clone size: NA
D gene: NA
V gene: TRBV9
J gene: TRBJ2-3

CDR3 protein: CASSLDPGGNEQYF
CDR3 DNA: TGCGCCAGCAGCTTGGACCCGGGAGGAAACGAGCAGTACTTC
clone size: many
D gene: TRBD2
V gene: TRBV5-1
J gene: TRBJ2-7

CDR3 protein: CASSPPRAPPYEQYF
CDR3 DNA: TGTGCCAGCAGTCCGCCAAGGGCGCCACCCTACGAGCAGTACTTC
clone size: few
D gene: NA
V gene: TRBV28
J gene: TRBJ2-7

CDR3 protein: CASSYGRNYGYTF
CDR3 DNA: TGTGCCAGCAGTTACGGACGGAACTATGGCTACACCTTC
clone size: NA
D gene: NA
V gene: TRBV27
J gene: TRBJ1-2

CDR3 protein: CASTPYPQGGGLYTEAFF
CDR3 DNA: TGTGCCAGCACCCCTTATCCCCAAGGCGGAGGACTTTACACTGAAGCTTTCTTT
clone size: many
D gene: NA
V gene: TRBV11-2
J gene: TRBJ1-1

CDR3 protein: CSVEWGPSTEAFF
CDR3 DNA: TGCAGCGTTGAATGGGGCCCGAGCACTGAAGCTTTCTTT
clone size: many
D gene: NA
V gene: TRBV29-1
J gene: TRBJ1-1

CDR3 protein: CASSSSRESTDTQYF
CDR3 DNA: TGTGCCAGCAGCTCCTCCAGGGAAAGCACAGATACGCAGTATTTT
clone size: few
D gene: NA
V gene: TRBV11-3
J gene: TRBJ2-3

CDR3 protein: CASSLVSHNSPLHF
CDR3 DNA: TGTGCCAGCAGCTTAGTCAGCCATAATTCACCCCTCCACTTT
clone size: NA
D gene: NA
V gene: TRBV7-6
J gene: TRBJ1-6

CDR3 protein: CASSPLPYGYTF
CDR3 DNA: TGTGCCAGCAGTCCCCTACCTTATGGCTACACCTTC
clone size: NA
D gene: NA
V gene: TRBV6-5
J gene: TRBJ1-2

CDR3 protein: CASSVGGSWTGELFF
CDR3 DNA: TGTGCCAGCAGCGTAGGCGGATCTTGGACCGGGGAGCTGTTTTTT
clone size: NA
D gene: NA
V gene: TRBV9
J gene: TRBJ2-2

CDR3 protein: CASRGASDTGELFF
CDR3 DNA: TGTGCCAGCAGGGGGGCCAGCGACACCGGGGAGCTGTTTTTT
clone size: few
D gene: NA
V gene: TRBV6-5
J gene: TRBJ2-2

CDR3 protein: CASSLLPGNEQFF
CDR3 DNA: TGCGCCAGCAGCTTGTTACCCGGCAATGAGCAGTTCTTC
clone size: NA
D gene: NA
V gene: TRBV5-1
J gene: TRBJ2-1

CDR3 protein: CAWSVTSVDNEQFF
CDR3 DNA: TGTGCCTGGAGTGTCACTAGCGTAGACAATGAGCAGTTCTTC
clone size: NA
D gene: TRBD2
V gene: TRBV30
J gene: TRBJ2-1

CDR3 protein: CASSPTGLVQYF
CDR3 DNA: TGTGCCAGCAGCCCAACAGGACTAGTGCAGTATTTT
clone size: NA
D gene: TRBD2
V gene: TRBV11-2
J gene: TRBJ2-3

CDR3 protein: CASTQGARAEAFF
CDR3 DNA: TGTGCCAGCACCCAGGGGGCAAGAGCTGAAGCTTTCTTT
clone size: few
D gene: TRBD1
V gene: TRBV7-9
J gene: TRBJ1-1

CDR3 protein: CASSPGTHEQYF
CDR3 DNA: TGTGCCAGCAGCCCCGGGACGCATGAGCAGTACTTC
clone size: few
D gene: NA
V gene: TRBV7-9
J gene: TRBJ2-7

CDR3 protein: CASSLGTGIHEQYF
CDR3 DNA: TGTGCCAGCAGTTTGGGTACAGGGATCCACGAGCAGTACTTC
clone size: NA
D gene: NA
V gene: TRBV28
J gene: TRBJ2-7

CDR3 protein: CASSSGDDEQFF
CDR3 DNA: TGTGCCAGCAGCTCTGGGGACGATGAGCAGTTCTTC
clone size: NA
D gene: NA
V gene: TRBV11-3
J gene: TRBJ2-1

CDR3 protein: CASSLPSAIAKNIQYF
CDR3 DNA: TGTGCCAGCAGCTTACCTAGTGCGATAGCCAAAAACATTCAGTACTTC
clone size: NA
D gene: NA
V gene: TRBV11-2
J gene: TRBJ2-4

CDR3 protein: CASSDGGANQPQHF
CDR3 DNA: TGTGCCAGCAGTGATGGGGGGGCCAATCAGCCCCAGCATTTT
clone size: few
D gene: NA
V gene: TRBV6-1
J gene: TRBJ1-5

CDR3 protein: CASSPGRERRYNEQFF
CDR3 DNA: TGTGCCAGCAGCCCCGGTAGGGAGAGACGGTACAATGAGCAGTTCTTC
clone size: many
D gene: NA
V gene: TRBV7-8
J gene: TRBJ2-1

CDR3 protein: CASSFSGNYGYTF
CDR3 DNA: TGTGCCAGCAGTTTCAGCGGAAACTATGGCTACACCTTC
clone size: few
D gene: NA
V gene: TRBV27
J gene: TRBJ1-2

CDR3 protein: CATSRGGTISGEQYF
CDR3 DNA: TGTGCCACCAGCAGAGGCGGGACCATTTCTGGCGAGCAGTACTTC
clone size: few
D gene: NA
V gene: TRBV15
J gene: TRBJ2-7

CDR3 protein: CASSLEQGLTYEQYF
CDR3 DNA: TGTGCCAGCAGCTTGGAACAGGGTTTAACCTACGAGCAGTACTTC
clone size: NA
D gene: NA
V gene: TRBV5-8
J gene: TRBJ2-7

CDR3 protein: CASSQNYEQYF
CDR3 DNA: TGTGCCAGCAGCCAAAATTACGAGCAGTACTTC
clone size: NA
D gene: NA
V gene: TRBV5-6
J gene: TRBJ2-7

CDR3 protein: CASSSRLSEWQFF
CDR3 DNA: TGTGCCAGCAGCTCTAGGCTCTCCGAGTGGCAGTTCTTC
clone size: many
D gene: NA
V gene: TRBV14
J gene: TRBJ2-1

CDR3 protein: CASSLNWVNEQFF
CDR3 DNA: TGTGCCAGCAGCTTAAACTGGGTGAATGAGCAGTTCTTC
clone size: many
D gene: NA
V gene: TRBV7-2
J gene: TRBJ2-1

CDR3 protein: CASSLGPNTDTQYF
CDR3 DNA: TGTGCCAGCAGCTTGGGCCCCAACACAGATACGCAGTATTTT
clone size: NA
D gene: NA
V gene: TRBV5-5
J gene: TRBJ2-3

CDR3 protein: CASSPGNGVGSTDTQYF
CDR3 DNA: TGTGCCAGCAGCCCCGGAAATGGGGTAGGGAGCACAGATACGCAGTATTTT
clone size: few
D gene: NA
V gene: TRBV5-5
J gene: TRBJ2-3

CDR3 protein: CASSLAETTYF
CDR3 DNA: TGTGCCAGCAGCTTAGCGGAGACTACATATTTT
clone size: many
D gene: NA
V gene: TRBV7-2
J gene: TRBJ2-3

CDR3 protein: CASLIESEQFF
CDR3 DNA: TGTGCCAGCCTTATTGAATCTGAGCAGTTCTTC
clone size: NA
D gene: NA
V gene: TRBV2
J gene: TRBJ2-1

CDR3 protein: CSARTQDNTEAFF
CDR3 DNA: TGCAGTGCTAGAACCCAGGACAACACTGAAGCTTTCTTT
clone size: NA
D gene: NA
V gene: TRBV20-1
J gene: TRBJ1-1

CDR3 protein: CSVEGLAGVGYEQYF
CDR3 DNA: TGCAGCGTGGAAGGACTAGCGGGAGTCGGTTACGAGCAGTACTTC
clone size: NA
D gene: TRBD2
V gene: TRBV29-1
J gene: TRBJ2-7

CDR3 protein: CASSIGSANQPQHF
CDR3 DNA: TGTGCCAGTAGTATCGGCAGTGCTAATCAGCCCCAGCATTTT
clone size: NA
D gene: NA
V gene: TRBV19
J gene: TRBJ1-5

CDR3 protein: CSSYGKGETQYF
CDR3 DNA: TGCAGCTCCTACGGGAAGGGAGAGACCCAGTACTTC
clone size: NA
D gene: NA
V gene: TRBV29-1
J gene: TRBJ2-5

CDR3 protein: CASSSAGTATGELFF
CDR3 DNA: TGTGCCAGCAGCTCTGCCGGGACAGCGACCGGGGAGCTGTTTTTT
clone size: few
D gene: TRBD1
V gene: TRBV7-6
J gene: TRBJ2-2

CDR3 protein: CASSARGTPNTGELFF
CDR3 DNA: TGTGCCAGCAGCGCCCGAGGGACTCCGAACACCGGGGAGCTGTTTTTT
clone size: NA
D gene: NA
V gene: TRBV9
J gene: TRBJ2-2

CDR3 protein: CAIREVNSPLHF
CDR3 DNA: TGTGCCATCAGGGAGGTGAATTCACCCCTCCACTTT
clone size: NA
D gene: NA
V gene: TRBV10-3
J gene: TRBJ1-6

CDR3 protein: CASSLEGRYEQYF
CDR3 DNA: TGCGCCAGCAGCTTGGAAGGAAGGTACGAGCAGTACTTC
clone size: NA
D gene: NA
V gene: TRBV5-1
J gene: TRBJ2-7

CDR3 protein: CSASGLPGTNNEQFF
CDR3 DNA: TGCAGTGCTTCCGGACTACCCGGGACTAACAATGAGCAGTTCTTC
clone size: many
D gene: TRBD2
V gene: TRBV20-1
J gene: TRBJ2-1

CDR3 protein: CASSRGVDSPLHF
CDR3 DNA: TGTGCCAGCAGCAGGGGAGTTGATTCACCCCTCCACTTT
clone size: NA
D gene: NA
V gene: TRBV6-1
J gene: TRBJ1-6

CDR3 protein: CASSDSAGGSLDTQYF
CDR3 DNA: TGTGCCAGCAGTGACTCCGCGGGGGGGTCCTTAGATACGCAGTATTTT
clone size: few
D gene: TRBD2
V gene: TRBV6-4
J gene: TRBJ2-3

CDR3 protein: CASSGGQGAYEQFF
CDR3 DNA: TGTGCCAGCAGTGGCGGACAGGGGGCTTATGAGCAGTTCTTC
clone size: NA
D gene: TRBD1
V gene: TRBV25-1
J gene: TRBJ2-1

CDR3 protein: CASSGTVNIQYF
CDR3 DNA: TGTGCCAGCAGTGGGACGGTGAACATTCAGTACTTC
clone size: NA
D gene: NA
V gene: TRBV6-2/TRBV6-3
J gene: TRBJ2-4

CDR3 protein: CASSQEWASGRTDTQYF
CDR3 DNA: TGTGCCAGCAGCCAAGAGTGGGCTAGCGGGAGGACAGATACGCAGTATTTT
clone size: many
D gene: TRBD2
V gene: TRBV3-1
J gene: TRBJ2-3

CDR3 protein: CASSLRGTDTQYF
CDR3 DNA: TGTGCCAGCAGTCTGCGCGGGACAGATACGCAGTATTTT
clone size: many
D gene: NA
V gene: TRBV27
J gene: TRBJ2-3

CDR3 protein: CSATSGTSDTGELFF
CDR3 DNA: TGCAGTGCAACTTCCGGGACTAGCGACACCGGGGAGCTGTTTTTT
clone size: many
D gene: TRBD2
V gene: TRBV20-1
J gene: TRBJ2-2

CDR3 protein: CATSDWKYEQYF
CDR3 DNA: TGTGCCACCAGTGATTGGAAGTACGAGCAGTACTTC
clone size: NA
D gene: NA
V gene: TRBV24-1
J gene: TRBJ2-7

CDR3 protein: CASSQVRLAGAGELFF
CDR3 DNA: TGTGCCAGCAGCCAGGTTCGACTAGCGGGAGCCGGGGAGCTGTTTTTT
clone size: many
D gene: TRBD2
V gene: TRBV28
J gene: TRBJ2-2

CDR3 protein: CASSLGLGVYEQYF
CDR3 DNA: TGTGCCAGCAGTTTAGGACTGGGTGTGTACGAGCAGTACTTC
clone size: NA
D gene: NA
V gene: TRBV12-3/TRBV12-4
J gene: TRBJ2-7